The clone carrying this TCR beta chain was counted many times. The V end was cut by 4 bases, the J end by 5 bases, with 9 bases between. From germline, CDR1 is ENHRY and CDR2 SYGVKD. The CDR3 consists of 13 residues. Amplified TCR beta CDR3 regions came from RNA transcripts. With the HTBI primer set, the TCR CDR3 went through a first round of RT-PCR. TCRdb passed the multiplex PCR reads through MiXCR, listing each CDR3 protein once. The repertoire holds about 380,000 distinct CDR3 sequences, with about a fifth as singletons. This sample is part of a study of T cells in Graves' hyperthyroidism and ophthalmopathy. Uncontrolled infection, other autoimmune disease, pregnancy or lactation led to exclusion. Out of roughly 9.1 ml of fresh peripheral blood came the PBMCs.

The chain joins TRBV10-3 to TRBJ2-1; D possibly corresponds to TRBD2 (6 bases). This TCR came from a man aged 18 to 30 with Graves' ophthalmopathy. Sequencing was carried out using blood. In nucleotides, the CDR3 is TGTGCCATCAGTGTGGGGGGAGACAATGAGCAGTTCTTC. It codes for CAISVGGDNEQFF.